A single sample gave rise to the 7 T cell receptor beta chains below, sequenced in a study of regulatory T cells in long-lasting Graves disease. The sample's time point: persistent/refractory GD, antithyroid drugs over 5 years with positive TRAb. Isolated PBMC RNA provided the starting material for the TCR library. Building of the TCR beta libraries involved iRepertoire HTBI primers and Arm-PCR of CDR3 regions. TCRdb itself ran the multiplex PCR reads through MiXCR, one entry per CDR3 protein. The table shows under 500,000 distinct CDR3 sequences, with around 20% occurring only once. Specimen: peripheral blood mononuclear cells (PBMCs), collected when the disease was refractory, from a patient treated with antithyroid drugs. Source of these receptors: a female donor with Graves disease.

The sample holds a few counts of this clonotype. The chain joins TRBV11-2 to TRBJ2-7; 9 bases are a match to TRBD2. V lost 5 bases, J lost 3 bases, and 14 bases stayed unmatched. The CDR3 has 17 amino acids. From germline, CDR1 is SGHAT and CDR2 FQNNGV. Here the CDR3 reads CASSARLGLAGNYEQYF. CDR3 bases: TGTGCCAGCAGCGCCCGCCTAGGGCTAGCGGGAAACTACGAGCAGTACTTC.

This clonotype was counted only a few times. The J gene is TRBJ1-2, the V gene TRBV3-1, with a tentative D call TRBD1 (5 bases). CDR1 is LGHDT, CDR2 YNNKEL, per germline (reference sequence). There are 18 residues in the CDR3. Trimming left V 1 base short and J 5 bases short, with 23 bases between. CDR3 sequence reads: CASSQVYPVGGAGYGYTF. CDR3 DNA: TGTGCCAGCAGCCAAGTCTATCCCGTTGGTGGGGCTGGATATGGCTACACCTTC.

In this sample, this clonotype turned up a few times. The rearrangement links TRBV5-1 to TRBJ2-7; TRBD2 aligns across 9 bases. J was trimmed by 2 bases and V by 2 bases; bases with no gene match: 5. Germline lookup yields CDR1 SGHRS and CDR2 YFSETQ. CDR3 size: 15 residues. The CDR3 sequence is CASSLAGGKAYEQYF. The CDR3 bases are TGCGCCAGCAGCTTAGCGGGGGGCAAGGCCTACGAGCAGTACTTC.

The rearrangement joins TRBV20-1 to TRBJ2-1; maybe TRBD2 (5 bases). Per the germline V gene, CDR1 is DFQATT and CDR2 is SNEGSKA (reference sequence). The CDR3 is 12 amino acids. CDR3 amino acids: CSSRERANEQFF. CDR3 DNA sequence: TGCTCTTCTAGAGAGAGGGCCAATGAGCAGTTCTTC.

The chain employs TRBV7-2 and TRBJ1-2, with TRBD1 matching over 11 bases. The CDR3 covers 16 residues. V lost 1 base to trimming and J lost 4 bases; unmatched junction nucleotides: 5. Germline V lookup: CDR1 SGHTA, CDR2 FQGNSA. The CDR3 DNA reads as TGTGCCAGCAGCTTAGGGGACAGGGGGAACGCCTATGGCTACACCTTC. It encodes CASSLGDRGNAYGYTF.

In its sample, this clonotype was seen many times. The gene calls are TRBV5-1 and TRBJ1-1; D possibly corresponds to TRBD1 (5 bases). The CDR3 sequence is 12 residues long. Germline V gives CDR1 SGHRS, CDR2 YFSETQ. V lost 0 bases to trimming and J lost 7 bases, with 7 bases between them. CDR3 protein: CASSLGDGEAFF. The DNA for the CDR3 is TGCGCCAGCAGCTTGGGGGACGGTGAAGCTTTCTTT. Together with reference TRBV5-1 and TRBJ1-1, the CDR3 gives the full variable domain: KAGVTQTPRYLIKTRGQQVTLSCSPISGHRSVSWYQQTPGQGLQFLFEYFSETQRNKGNFPGRFSGRQFSNSRSEMNVSTLELGDSALYLCASSLGDGEAFFGQGTRLTVV.

In regard to this clonotype: A much larger clone lies one base from this, so it may be a read error. The chain joins TRBV7-2 to TRBJ2-7, with TRBD2 identical over 9 bases. This CDR3 has 14 residues. Germline V CDR1 and CDR2: SGHTA, FQGNSA. The CDR3, as DNA: TGTGCCAGCGGCTTAGGTCTAGCGGGGAACGAGCAGTACTTC. This sequence encodes CASGLGLAGNEQYF.